Listed below are T cell receptor beta chains from one sample, sequenced in a study of monozygotic twins with cystic fibrosis. Here immunoSEQ multiplex PCR was the method, and the copy in TCRdb shows in-frame clones only, minus some. This sample yields around 30,000 clones, of which around four fifths are seen a single time; about 0.95% belongs to the top ten. The sequencing input was blood. The receptors stem from a girl aged 2 to 10 with cystic fibrosis. Both conserved end residues are part of each CDR3. A D gene is named only where the DNA matches it firmly. The size entry is marked missing in some rows and otherwise reads once, few, many or a size class.

TRBV2	-	-	TRBJ1-5	TGTGCCAGCAGGGGCCGGGGGGGGCCACCCAATCAGCCCCAGCATTTT	CASRGRGGPPNQPQHF
TRBV5-1	-	-	TRBJ2-5	TGCGCCAGCAGCTTCCCAGGGGAAGAGACCCAGTACTTC	CASSFPGEETQYF
TRBV4-1	-	TRBD1	TRBJ1-1	TGCGCCAGCAGCCAAGTTTGGACAGGGGAGACTGAAGCTTTCTTT	CASSQVWTGETEAFF
TRBV30	-	TRBD1	TRBJ1-2	TGTGCCTGGCGGACAGGGGCAGGAGGAGGCTACACCTTC	CAWRTGAGGGYTF
TRBV4-1	-	-	TRBJ2-7	TGCGCCAGCAGCCAGGGCCCAGAAGCCTACGAGCAGTACTTC	CASSQGPEAYEQYF
TRBV19	-	TRBD1	TRBJ2-7	TGTGCCAGTAGTACCGACCGGGACAGGGGCGGAAAGCAGTACTTC	CASSTDRDRGGKQYF
TRBV5-1	once	TRBD1	TRBJ1-2	TGCGCCAGCAGCTTCGACAGGGGGATGGACTATGGCTACACCTTC	CASSFDRGMDYGYTF
TRBV6-5	-	-	TRBJ1-5	TGTGCCAGCAGTCCTGGACTGCCCAATCAGCCCCAGCATTTT	CASSPGLPNQPQHF
TRBV19	-	-	TRBJ1-4	TGTGCCAGTAGTCCGGGAGCGAATTACTTCGGGGAAAAACTGTTTTTT	CASSPGANYFGEKLFF
TRBV6-1	-	-	TRBJ1-2	TGTGCCAGCACCAGGGGTGGGGTTGACTATGGCTACACCTTC	CASTRGGVDYGYTF
TRBV19	-	-	TRBJ2-1	TGTGCCAGTAGTATCAAGGCCCGCTCCTACAATGAGCAGTTCTTC	CASSIKARSYNEQFF
TRBV6-1	few	-	TRBJ1-5	TGTGCCAGCAGTGAAGATTGGGGGAGGAGAAGCAATCAGCCCCAGCATTTT	CASSEDWGRRSNQPQHF
TRBV5-6	-	-	TRBJ1-2	TGTGCCAGCAGCCGTCCGTCGGGTGGCTACACCTTC	CASSRPSGGYTF
TRBV29-1	-	-	TRBJ2-5	TGCAGCGTTGACCCGGAGGAGACCCAGTACTTC	CSVDPEETQYF
TRBV5-5	-	TRBD1	TRBJ2-2	TGTGCCAGCAGCAGGACAGGTTCTGGGGAGCTGTTTTTT	CASSRTGSGELFF
TRBV30	-	-	TRBJ1-5	TGTGCCTGGAGTAATTGGGGGCGCGAGCCCCAGCATTTT	CAWSNWGREPQHF
TRBV18	-	TRBD1	TRBJ1-1	TGTGCCAGCTCGTACGGACAGGGGTGGTATGGTGACACTGAAGCTTTCTTT	CASSYGQGWYGDTEAFF
TRBV2	-	-	TRBJ2-1	TGTGCCAGCATATCCGGGAGCACGGTCTACAATGAGCAGTTCTTC	CASISGSTVYNEQFF
TRBV7-9	few	TRBD1	TRBJ1-3	TGTGCCAGCAGCCCATCGACAGGGGGATCCGGAAACACCATATATTTT	CASSPSTGGSGNTIYF
TRBV19	few	-	TRBJ1-4	TGTGCCAGTAGTATCCCAGGCACAAATGAAAAACTGTTTTTT	CASSIPGTNEKLFF
TRBV7-8	-	-	TRBJ2-1	TGTGCCAGCAGCTTAGAGGCCTACCGACCCGCACATGAGCAGTTCTTC	CASSLEAYRPAHEQFF
TRBV20-1	-	-	TRBJ2-1	TGCAGTGCTAGCCGTTTTAATGAGCAGTTCTTC	CSASRFNEQFF
TRBV7-6	-	TRBD2	TRBJ2-1	TGTGCCAGCAGCTTACGGGGCGGGAGGGCCCCCTACAATGAGCAGTTCTTC	CASSLRGGRAPYNEQFF
TRBV9	-	-	TRBJ2-5	TGTGCCAGCAGCGTAGCAATGGGGGGACAAGAGACCCAGTACTTC	CASSVAMGGQETQYF
TRBV9	-	TRBD1	TRBJ1-2	TGTGCCAGCAGCGCAGCCGGGACAGGGTGGAGCTATGGCTACACCTTC	CASSAAGTGWSYGYTF
TRBV6-1	-	-	TRBJ1-1	TGTGCCAGCAGGAGGGGCGGGAACACTGAAGCTTTCTTT	CASRRGGNTEAFF
TRBV10-3	-	-	TRBJ2-7	TGTGCCATCAGTGAGTCGGTGCAGGTCAACGAGCAGTACTTC	CAISESVQVNEQYF
TRBV28	once	-	TRBJ2-7	TGTGCCAGCAGCCCCGGGACGGGTACCTACGAGCAGTACTTC	CASSPGTGTYEQYF
TRBV27	few	-	TRBJ1-5	TGTGCCAGCAGTCCAGCCAGCGGGGAGCCCCAGCATTTT	CASSPASGEPQHF
TRBV19	-	-	TRBJ2-2	TGTGCCAGTAGTATTCAACGGGGTAACACCGGGGAGCTGTTTTTT	CASSIQRGNTGELFF
TRBV29-1	few	TRBD1	TRBJ1-1	TGCAGCGTTGAAGTCAGGGGGCAATTCATTGAAGCTTTCTTT	CSVEVRGQFIEAFF
TRBV30	once	-	TRBJ1-1	TGTGCCTGGGGCGTCATATGGGGGGTGAACACTGAAGCTTTCTTT	CAWGVIWGVNTEAFF
TRBV27	-	-	TRBJ2-7	TGTGCCAGCAGTTTATCCCCCGGGGGCGAGTACGAGCAGTACTTC	CASSLSPGGEYEQYF
TRBV29-1	-	-	TRBJ1-2	TGCAGCGTTGGCCCGGGACAACTGAACTATGGCTACACCTTC	CSVGPGQLNYGYTF
TRBV6-4	-	TRBD2	TRBJ2-1	TGTGCCAGCAGTGACTCGCTTGCGACTAGCGGGAGGGTCGAGCAGTTCTTC	CASSDSLATSGRVEQFF
TRBV4-1	-	TRBD1	TRBJ1-2	TGCGCCAGCAGCCTGCAGGGACAGGGATTGTACGGCTACACCTTC	CASSLQGQGLYGYTF
TRBV5-6	-	TRBD1	TRBJ1-2	TGTGCCAGCAGCTTCGGGACAGGGGTGATTCGCGGCTATGGCTACACCTTC	CASSFGTGVIRGYGYTF
TRBV7-9	-	TRBD2	TRBJ2-2	TGTGCCAGCAGTCTAGCGGGAGGGCCGTTACCCGGGGAGCTGTTTTTT	CASSLAGGPLPGELFF
TRBV4-1	-	-	TRBJ1-5	TGCGCCAGCAGCCAAGAAATGGCCGCCGGATTAAATCAGCCCCAGCATTTT	CASSQEMAAGLNQPQHF
TRBV19	-	TRBD2	TRBJ2-3	TGTGCCAGTATCGGGACTAGCGGGAAGCAGTATTTT	CASIGTSGKQYF
TRBV19	few	-	TRBJ2-7	TGTGCCAGTAGCAATCCCGGGACATCTTACGAGCAGTACTTC	CASSNPGTSYEQYF
TRBV4-1	once	TRBD1	TRBJ1-4	TGCGCCAGCAGCCAAGTTACAGGGGAGAATGAAAAACTGTTTTTT	CASSQVTGENEKLFF
TRBV30	-	-	TRBJ1-2	TGTGCCTGGAGTGAAGTCGAGGGGAGAAACTATGGCTACACCTTC	CAWSEVEGRNYGYTF
TRBV27	-	TRBD2	TRBJ2-3	TGTGCCAGCAGTTCCAAGGACGGAGCGGGAGGGCCTACAGATACGCAGTATTTT	CASSSKDGAGGPTDTQYF
TRBV5-1	-	TRBD1	TRBJ1-1	TGCGCCAGCAGCTTGGCCCTGGGACAGGGGGCTGAAGCTTTCTTT	CASSLALGQGAEAFF
TRBV2	-	-	TRBJ2-6	TGTGCCAGCGGTGAGCGACTGTTACGCTCTGGGGCCAACGTCCTGACTTTC	CASGERLLRSGANVLTF